This paragraph reports one T cell receptor beta chain. The source of the sample is a study of human T cells and chemical hapten exposure. Time point in this sample: patch test 2, 6 weeks after DPC sensitization. Treatment described: therapeutic diphenylcyclopropenone sensitization with weekly scalp DPC. Venepuncture was done earlier than the placement of each patch test. Unfractionated whole blood served as the source for total RNA extraction. The CDR3 loop spans 11 amino acids. V was pared by 8 bases and J by 4 bases, with 9 bases between. Germline-derived CDR1 and CDR2 are MNHNY and SVGAGI (reference sequence). Per the study methods: From around 25,000 to 690,000 TCRs were found per sample, with a median of about 100,000. One entry per CDR3 protein, called by TCRdb with MiXCR from the RACE reads. The V and J calls come from TCRdb's annotation, not from the publication. The sample yields some 100,000 distinct CDR3 sequences, 7% to 10% seen once.

The chain is built from TRBV6-6 and TRBJ2-7; D gene ambiguous. The TCR sequence derives from a middle-aged woman with alopecia areata. Some clones in this sample may be carry-over from other donors' samples. Material: whole blood, obtained in connection with sensitization to the hapten diphenylcyclopropenone (DPC). CDR3 DNA: TGTGCCAGCGGATTCGAGTACGAGCAGTACTTC. This translates into CASGFEYEQYF.